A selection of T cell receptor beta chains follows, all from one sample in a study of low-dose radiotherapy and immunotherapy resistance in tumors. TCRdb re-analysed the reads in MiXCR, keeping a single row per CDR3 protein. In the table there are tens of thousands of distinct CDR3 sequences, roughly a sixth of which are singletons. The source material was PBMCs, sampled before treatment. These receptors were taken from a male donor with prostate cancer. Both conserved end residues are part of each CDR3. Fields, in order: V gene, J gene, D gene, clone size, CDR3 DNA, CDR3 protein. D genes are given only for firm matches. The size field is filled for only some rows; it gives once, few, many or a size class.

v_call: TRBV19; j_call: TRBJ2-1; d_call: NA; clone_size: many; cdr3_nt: TGTGCCAGTAGTGCCTACCATCCAGGGGCCAATGAGCAGTTCTTC; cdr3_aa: CASSAYHPGANEQFF
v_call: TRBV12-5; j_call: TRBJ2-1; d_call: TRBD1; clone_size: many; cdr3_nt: TGTGCTAGTGGTTTGGTAGTGGCACAGGGGGCGAATGAGCAGTTCTTC; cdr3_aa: CASGLVVAQGANEQFF
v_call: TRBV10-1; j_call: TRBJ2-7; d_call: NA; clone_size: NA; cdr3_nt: TGCGCCAGCTCGGCGAGCTCCTACGAGCAGTACTTC; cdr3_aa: CASSASSYEQYF
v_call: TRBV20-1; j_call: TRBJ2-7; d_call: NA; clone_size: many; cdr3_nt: TGCAGTGCTAGAGATTGGCAGGGACCCTACGAGCAGTACTTC; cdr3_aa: CSARDWQGPYEQYF
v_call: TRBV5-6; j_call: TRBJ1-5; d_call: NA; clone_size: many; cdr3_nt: TGTGCCAGCAGCTTCTATCAGAGGGAGAGTCAGCCCCAGCATTTT; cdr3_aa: CASSFYQRESQPQHF
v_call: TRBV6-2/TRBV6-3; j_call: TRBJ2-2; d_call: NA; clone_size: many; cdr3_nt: TGTGCCAGCACCCTCGGGACGGGGCTGTCCGGGGAGCTGTTTTTT; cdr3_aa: CASTLGTGLSGELFF
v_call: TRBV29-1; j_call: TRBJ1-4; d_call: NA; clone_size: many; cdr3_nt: TGCAGCGTTGCGACGCGAGACGAAAAACTGTTTTTT; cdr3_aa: CSVATRDEKLFF
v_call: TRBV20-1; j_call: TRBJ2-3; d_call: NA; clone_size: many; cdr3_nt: TGCAGTGCTAGAGAGACGCGAAGGCCCCCCGATACGCAGTATTTT; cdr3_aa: CSARETRRPPDTQYF
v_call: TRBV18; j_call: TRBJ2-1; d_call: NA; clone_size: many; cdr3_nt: TGTGCCAGCTCACCAGGGGCAACCTACAATGAGCAGTTCTTC; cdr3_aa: CASSPGATYNEQFF
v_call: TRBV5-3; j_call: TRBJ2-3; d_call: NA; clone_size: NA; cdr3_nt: TGTGCCAGCAGCTCATTACTAAGCACAGATACGCAGTATTTT; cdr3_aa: CASSSLLSTDTQYF
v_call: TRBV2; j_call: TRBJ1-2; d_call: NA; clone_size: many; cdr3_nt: TGTGCCAGCAGTGAAGCGACCGGCTACACCTTC; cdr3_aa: CASSEATGYTF
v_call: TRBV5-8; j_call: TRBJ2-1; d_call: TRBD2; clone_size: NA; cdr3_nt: TGTGCCAGCAGCCTTCGGGGGGGGGGATACAATGAGCAGTTCTTC; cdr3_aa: CASSLRGGGYNEQFF
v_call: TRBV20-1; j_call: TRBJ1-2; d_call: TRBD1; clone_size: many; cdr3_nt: TGCAGTGCACAAGGGACAGCCTATGGCTACACCTTC; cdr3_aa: CSAQGTAYGYTF
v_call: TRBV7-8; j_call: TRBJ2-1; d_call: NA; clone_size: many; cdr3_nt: TGTGCCAGCAGCTTAACCGGCAATGAGCAGTTCTTC; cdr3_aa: CASSLTGNEQFF
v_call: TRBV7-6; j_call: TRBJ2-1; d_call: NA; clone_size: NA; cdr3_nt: TGTGCCAGCAGCTTATTATATAACGCGGGTCCCTACAATGAGCAGTTCTTC; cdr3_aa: CASSLLYNAGPYNEQFF
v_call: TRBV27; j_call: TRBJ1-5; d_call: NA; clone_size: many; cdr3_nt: TGTGCCAGCAGCCGCAGGCCCAATCAGCCCCAGCATTTT; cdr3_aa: CASSRRPNQPQHF
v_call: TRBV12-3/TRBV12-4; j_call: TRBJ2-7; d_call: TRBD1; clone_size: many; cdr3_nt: TGTGCCAGCAGTCTCCGACAGGGGTTGAATCACTACGAGCAGTACTTC; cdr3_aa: CASSLRQGLNHYEQYF
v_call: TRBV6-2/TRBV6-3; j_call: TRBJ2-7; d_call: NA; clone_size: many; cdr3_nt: TGTGCCAGCACCACGGCAGCCTACGAGCAGTACTTC; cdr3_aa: CASTTAAYEQYF
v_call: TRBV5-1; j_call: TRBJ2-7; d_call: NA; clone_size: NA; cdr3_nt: TGCGCCAGCAGCCCCGGGACCGGGTCCCTAAGTGAGCAGTACTTC; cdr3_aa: CASSPGTGSLSEQYF
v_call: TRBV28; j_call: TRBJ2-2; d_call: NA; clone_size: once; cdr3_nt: TGTGCCAGCATTCCTTTTCTGGGCACCGGGGAGCTGTTTTTT; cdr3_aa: CASIPFLGTGELFF
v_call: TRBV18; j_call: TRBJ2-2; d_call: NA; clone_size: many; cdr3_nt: TGTGCCAGCTCAACAGAACAGGGTATCAGCACCGGGGAGCTGTTTTTT; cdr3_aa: CASSTEQGISTGELFF
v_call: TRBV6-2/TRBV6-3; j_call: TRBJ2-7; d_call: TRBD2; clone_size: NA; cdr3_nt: TGTGCCAGCAGGAAAGGGACTAGCGGATCCTACGAGCAGTACTTC; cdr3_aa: CASRKGTSGSYEQYF